The subject of this entry is one T cell receptor (beta chain). The antigen remains undetermined. This record comes from a study of cytomegalovirus exposure and HLA in healthy donors. Findings of the study overall: That first-cohort TCR clusters tended to co-occur in the approximately 120 validation repertoires was found in a later analysis. It was confirmed in vitro that a few of the CMV-associated chains were specific for CMV antigens. Altogether, 164 TCR beta chains were recorded as cytomegalovirus-associated. The classifier, whose performance was assessed in both the original and validation cohorts, reportedly diagnosed cytomegalovirus status with high specificity and sensitivity.

Trimming cost V 3 bases and J 9 bases; bases outside gene matches: 8. The CDR3 length is 14 residues. Germline V gene sequence: CDR1 LNHDA, CDR2 SQIVND (reference sequence). Assay used: immunoSEQ multiplex PCR; TCRdb lists only in-frame clones, some missing. The sample comprises around 250,000 clones, around 90% of which are singletons, and around 0.34% rests with the top ten. The source is a woman aged 18-35 years in good health and CMV-seronegative. The specimen was PBMCs. The gene calls are TRBV19 and TRBJ2-1; 7 bases match TRBD1. Written as DNA, the CDR3 is TGTGCCAGTAGTATGGGACAGAATCTAGGTGAGCAGTTCTTC. Protein product: CASSMGQNLGEQFF.